Listed below are T cell receptor beta chains from one sample, sequenced in a study of T cell responses to AZD1222 COVID-19 vaccine. Libraries were prepared by immunoSEQ multiplex PCR; TCRdb keeps only in-frame clonotypes and omits some of them. The table includes approximately 100,000 clones, about 89% detected once. Material: peripheral blood, obtained 28 days after the second AZD1222 dose. These receptors were obtained from an adult who received the AZD1222 COVID-19 vaccine. Each CDR3 is given with its conserved first and last residue. A D gene is named only where the DNA matches it firmly. Clone size is given for some rows only: seen once, a few or many times, or a class if the clone is expanded.

abundance: -
v_gene: TRBV5-1
j_gene: TRBJ2-1
d_gene: TRBD1
CDR3aa: CASTQGALYNEQFF
CDR3nt: TGCGCCAGTACTCAGGGGGCCCTCTACAATGAGCAGTTCTTC

abundance: -
v_gene: TRBV2
j_gene: TRBJ1-5
d_gene: -
CDR3aa: CASSEAVRQNNQPQHF
CDR3nt: TGTGCCAGCAGTGAAGCGGTTCGGCAGAACAATCAGCCCCAGCATTTT

abundance: few
v_gene: TRBV11-2
j_gene: TRBJ2-7
d_gene: TRBD1
CDR3aa: CASSLDRGREQYF
CDR3nt: TGTGCCAGCAGCTTAGACAGGGGGCGCGAGCAGTACTTC

abundance: once
v_gene: TRBV2
j_gene: TRBJ2-5
d_gene: TRBD2
CDR3aa: CASRRLATQETQYF
CDR3nt: TGTGCCAGCAGAAGACTAGCCACCCAAGAGACCCAGTACTTC

abundance: -
v_gene: TRBV19
j_gene: TRBJ1-6
d_gene: -
CDR3aa: CASRLSSYNSPLHF
CDR3nt: TGTGCCAGTCGATTGAGCTCCTATAATTCACCCCTCCACTTT

abundance: -
v_gene: TRBV9
j_gene: TRBJ1-4
d_gene: -
CDR3aa: CASSVQDGNEKLFF
CDR3nt: TGTGCCAGCAGCGTACAGGACGGAAATGAAAAACTGTTTTTT

abundance: -
v_gene: TRBV6-5
j_gene: TRBJ2-3
d_gene: TRBD1
CDR3aa: CASTQNRGTDTQYF
CDR3nt: TGTGCCAGCACACAAAACAGGGGTACAGATACGCAGTATTTT

abundance: -
v_gene: TRBV3-1/TRBV3-2
j_gene: TRBJ2-3
d_gene: -
CDR3aa: CASSPGLYRDTQYF
CDR3nt: TGTGCCAGCAGCCCTGGACTATATCGGGATACGCAGTATTTT

abundance: -
v_gene: TRBV2
j_gene: TRBJ1-4
d_gene: -
CDR3aa: CASRGRNEKLFF
CDR3nt: TGTGCCAGCAGGGGCCGTAATGAAAAACTGTTTTTT

abundance: -
v_gene: TRBV6-4
j_gene: TRBJ2-7
d_gene: -
CDR3aa: CASSEKQEGFYEQYF
CDR3nt: TGTGCCAGCAGTGAAAAACAGGAGGGCTTCTACGAGCAGTACTTC

abundance: -
v_gene: TRBV10-3
j_gene: TRBJ2-1
d_gene: TRBD1
CDR3aa: CAISPRQGLGNEQFF
CDR3nt: TGTGCCATCAGTCCCCGACAGGGTTTGGGCAATGAGCAGTTCTTC

abundance: -
v_gene: TRBV6-1
j_gene: TRBJ1-4
d_gene: -
CDR3aa: CASRGAQEKLFF
CDR3nt: TGTGCCAGCAGGGGCGCGCAGGAAAAACTGTTTTTT

abundance: -
v_gene: TRBV2
j_gene: TRBJ2-7
d_gene: -
CDR3aa: CASSEQNYEQYF
CDR3nt: TGTGCCAGCAGTGAACAGAACTACGAGCAGTACTTC

abundance: -
v_gene: TRBV27
j_gene: TRBJ2-1
d_gene: -
CDR3aa: CASSFLLPQPNEQFF
CDR3nt: TGTGCCAGCAGTTTTTTACTGCCTCAACCCAATGAGCAGTTCTTC

abundance: -
v_gene: TRBV2
j_gene: TRBJ2-5
d_gene: TRBD2
CDR3aa: CASGSGASGGKETQYF
CDR3nt: TGTGCCAGCGGCTCCGGGGCTAGCGGGGGAAAAGAGACCCAGTACTTC

abundance: -
v_gene: TRBV27
j_gene: TRBJ1-2
d_gene: -
CDR3aa: CASSLSVGGNYGYTF
CDR3nt: TGTGCCAGCAGTTTATCGGTTGGGGGGAACTATGGCTACACCTTC

abundance: -
v_gene: TRBV10-3
j_gene: TRBJ1-1
d_gene: -
CDR3aa: CAISELPRTTEAFF
CDR3nt: TGTGCCATCAGTGAGTTACCCCGCACCACTGAAGCTTTCTTT

abundance: -
v_gene: TRBV12-3/TRBV12-4
j_gene: TRBJ2-5
d_gene: TRBD1
CDR3aa: CASRPGTEETQYF
CDR3nt: TGTGCCAGCAGACCCGGGACAGAGGAGACCCAGTACTTC

abundance: -
v_gene: TRBV11-2
j_gene: TRBJ2-1
d_gene: -
CDR3aa: CASSKRLTGDNEQFF
CDR3nt: TGTGCCAGCAGCAAACGATTGACCGGGGACAATGAGCAGTTCTTC

abundance: once
v_gene: TRBV5-1
j_gene: TRBJ2-1
d_gene: TRBD2
CDR3aa: CASSELAGGISNEQFF
CDR3nt: TGCGCCAGCAGCGAGTTGGCGGGGGGCATCAGCAATGAGCAGTTCTTC

abundance: once
v_gene: TRBV10-3
j_gene: TRBJ2-3
d_gene: TRBD2
CDR3aa: CAIRPGAGGPSADTQYF
CDR3nt: TGTGCCATCAGGCCGGGGGCGGGGGGGCCTAGCGCAGATACGCAGTATTTT

abundance: once
v_gene: TRBV27
j_gene: TRBJ2-3
d_gene: -
CDR3aa: CASSPWGLDTQYF
CDR3nt: TGTGCCAGCAGCCCCTGGGGGCTGGATACGCAGTATTTT

abundance: -
v_gene: TRBV18
j_gene: TRBJ1-1
d_gene: -
CDR3aa: CASSLRADTEAFF
CDR3nt: TGTGCCAGCTCACTCAGGGCGGACACTGAAGCTTTCTTT

abundance: -
v_gene: TRBV5-5
j_gene: TRBJ1-5
d_gene: -
CDR3aa: CASSLWGNSNQPQHF
CDR3nt: TGTGCCAGCAGCTTGTGGGGAAATAGCAATCAGCCCCAGCATTTT

abundance: -
v_gene: TRBV9
j_gene: TRBJ2-7
d_gene: -
CDR3aa: CASSVVGGGHEQYF
CDR3nt: TGTGCCAGCAGCGTAGTCGGAGGGGGCCACGAGCAGTACTTC

abundance: -
v_gene: TRBV19
j_gene: TRBJ1-5
d_gene: -
CDR3aa: CASSGGRGRGQPQHF
CDR3nt: TGTGCCAGTAGTGGGGGCCGGGGGCGCGGACAGCCCCAGCATTTT

abundance: -
v_gene: TRBV6-6
j_gene: TRBJ2-7
d_gene: -
CDR3aa: CASSYSLQDSYEQYF
CDR3nt: TGTGCCAGCAGTTACTCGTTACAGGACTCCTACGAGCAGTACTTC

abundance: -
v_gene: TRBV5-4
j_gene: TRBJ1-4
d_gene: TRBD1
CDR3aa: CASSFGTGHEKLFF
CDR3nt: TGTGCCAGCAGCTTCGGGACAGGGCACGAAAAACTGTTTTTT

abundance: once
v_gene: TRBV4-2
j_gene: TRBJ1-1
d_gene: TRBD1
CDR3aa: CASSPGTGLNTEAFF
CDR3nt: TGTGCCAGCAGCCCGGGGACAGGCCTGAACACTGAAGCTTTCTTT

abundance: -
v_gene: TRBV6-6
j_gene: TRBJ1-6
d_gene: -
CDR3aa: CASSPQGVANSPLHF
CDR3nt: TGTGCCAGCAGTCCTCAAGGGGTCGCGAATTCACCCCTCCACTTT

abundance: -
v_gene: TRBV19
j_gene: TRBJ2-5
d_gene: TRBD1
CDR3aa: CASSIGRDRGQETQYF
CDR3nt: TGTGCCAGTAGTATAGGGAGGGACAGGGGCCAAGAGACCCAGTACTTC

abundance: -
v_gene: TRBV11-3
j_gene: TRBJ2-1
d_gene: TRBD1
CDR3aa: CASSLTGGTYNEQFF
CDR3nt: TGTGCCAGCAGCTTGACAGGGGGCACCTACAATGAGCAGTTCTTC

abundance: -
v_gene: TRBV11-2
j_gene: TRBJ2-3
d_gene: -
CDR3aa: CASSLERDTQYF
CDR3nt: TGTGCCAGCAGCTTAGAGAGAGATACGCAGTATTTT

abundance: -
v_gene: TRBV3-1/TRBV3-2
j_gene: TRBJ1-6
d_gene: TRBD1
CDR3aa: CASSQGTGGNSPLHF
CDR3nt: TGTGCCAGCAGCCAAGGGACAGGGGGTAATTCACCCCTCCACTTT

abundance: once
v_gene: TRBV5-1
j_gene: TRBJ1-6
d_gene: -
CDR3aa: CASSVGTVNSPLHF
CDR3nt: TGCGCCAGCAGCGTCGGGACTGTTAATTCACCCCTCCACTTT

abundance: few
v_gene: TRBV4-2
j_gene: TRBJ2-5
d_gene: -
CDR3aa: CASSQGRGQETQYF
CDR3nt: TGTGCCAGCAGCCAAGGGAGGGGCCAAGAGACCCAGTACTTC

abundance: -
v_gene: TRBV6-5
j_gene: TRBJ1-2
d_gene: -
CDR3aa: CASSYSHRSYGYTF
CDR3nt: TGTGCCAGCAGTTACTCGCACAGAAGCTATGGCTACACCTTC

abundance: -
v_gene: TRBV19
j_gene: TRBJ2-5
d_gene: TRBD1
CDR3aa: CASSIDLRGQGGETQYF
CDR3nt: TGTGCCAGTAGTATAGATCTAAGGGGACAGGGTGGTGAGACCCAGTACTTC

abundance: -
v_gene: TRBV2
j_gene: TRBJ2-4
d_gene: TRBD1
CDR3aa: CASRGTGGDKNIQYF
CDR3nt: TGTGCCAGCAGGGGGACAGGGGGAGACAAAAACATTCAGTACTTC

abundance: -
v_gene: TRBV6-2/TRBV6-3
j_gene: TRBJ2-7
d_gene: TRBD1
CDR3aa: CASSYLIDGGTGLYEQYF
CDR3nt: TGTGCCAGCAGTTACCTTATCGATGGGGGGACAGGGCTCTACGAGCAGTACTTC

abundance: -
v_gene: TRBV19
j_gene: TRBJ1-5
d_gene: -
CDR3aa: CASSPRSFGDQPQHF
CDR3nt: TGTGCCAGTAGTCCGCGGAGCTTTGGGGATCAGCCCCAGCATTTT

abundance: -
v_gene: TRBV6-5
j_gene: TRBJ1-2
d_gene: TRBD1
CDR3aa: CASSLGGTNGYTF
CDR3nt: TGTGCCAGCAGCTTAGGGGGCACTAATGGCTACACCTTC

abundance: -
v_gene: TRBV15
j_gene: TRBJ1-1
d_gene: TRBD1
CDR3aa: CATSSRTGDSTEAFF
CDR3nt: TGTGCCACCAGCAGTAGGACAGGGGATTCCACTGAAGCTTTCTTT

abundance: -
v_gene: TRBV5-1
j_gene: TRBJ2-3
d_gene: TRBD1
CDR3aa: CASSSGQGVSRMDTQYF
CDR3nt: TGCGCCAGCAGCTCAGGACAGGGAGTTTCGAGAATGGATACGCAGTATTTT

abundance: -
v_gene: TRBV11-2
j_gene: TRBJ2-1
d_gene: -
CDR3aa: CASSVDRNNEQFF
CDR3nt: TGTGCCAGCAGCGTAGACAGAAACAATGAGCAGTTCTTC

abundance: -
v_gene: TRBV7-3
j_gene: TRBJ2-3
d_gene: TRBD2
CDR3aa: CASSPWGAGGPGDTQYF
CDR3nt: TGTGCCAGCAGCCCCTGGGGGGCGGGGGGGCCGGGAGATACGCAGTATTTT

abundance: once
v_gene: TRBV7-2
j_gene: TRBJ1-5
d_gene: -
CDR3aa: CASSLAINQPQHF
CDR3nt: TGTGCCAGCAGCTTAGCGATCAATCAGCCCCAGCATTTT

abundance: -
v_gene: TRBV11-2
j_gene: TRBJ1-3
d_gene: -
CDR3aa: CASSFAGEMPGNTIYF
CDR3nt: TGTGCCAGCAGCTTCGCGGGGGAGATGCCTGGAAACACCATATATTTT

abundance: -
v_gene: TRBV19
j_gene: TRBJ2-1
d_gene: TRBD2
CDR3aa: CASGGMPYNEQFF
CDR3nt: TGTGCGAGCGGGGGGATGCCCTACAATGAGCAGTTCTTC

abundance: -
v_gene: TRBV5-1
j_gene: TRBJ2-5
d_gene: -
CDR3aa: CASKEGQETQYF
CDR3nt: TGCGCCAGCAAAGAGGGGCAAGAGACCCAGTACTTC

abundance: -
v_gene: TRBV5-1
j_gene: TRBJ2-2
d_gene: TRBD1
CDR3aa: CASSPIQGWTGELFF
CDR3nt: TGCGCCAGCAGCCCGATACAGGGGTGGACCGGGGAGCTGTTTTTT

abundance: -
v_gene: TRBV19
j_gene: TRBJ2-7
d_gene: TRBD1
CDR3aa: CASSETGDLFHEQYF
CDR3nt: TGTGCCAGTAGTGAGACAGGGGACCTTTTCCACGAGCAGTACTTC

abundance: -
v_gene: TRBV5-6
j_gene: TRBJ1-4
d_gene: -
CDR3aa: CASSWSGQRTNEKLFF
CDR3nt: TGTGCCAGCAGCTGGAGCGGGCAGCGGACTAATGAAAAACTGTTTTTT

abundance: -
v_gene: TRBV18
j_gene: TRBJ2-3
d_gene: TRBD2
CDR3aa: CASSLPGLAGTDTQYF
CDR3nt: TGTGCCAGCTCATTACCGGGACTAGCCGGCACAGATACGCAGTATTTT